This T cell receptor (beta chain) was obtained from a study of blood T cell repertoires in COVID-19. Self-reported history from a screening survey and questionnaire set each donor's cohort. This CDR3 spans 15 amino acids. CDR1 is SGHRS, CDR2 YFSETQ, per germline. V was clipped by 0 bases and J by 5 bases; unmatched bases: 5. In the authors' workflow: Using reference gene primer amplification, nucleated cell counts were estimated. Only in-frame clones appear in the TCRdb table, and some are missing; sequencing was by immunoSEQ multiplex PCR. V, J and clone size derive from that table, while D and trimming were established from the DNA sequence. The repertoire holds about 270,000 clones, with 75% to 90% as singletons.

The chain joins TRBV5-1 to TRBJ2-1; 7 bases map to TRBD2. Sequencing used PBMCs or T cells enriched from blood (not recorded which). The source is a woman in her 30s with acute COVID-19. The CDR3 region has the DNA TGCGCCAGCAGCTTGGGCGGGAGCGTCAACAATGAGCAGTTCTTC. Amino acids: CASSLGGSVNNEQFF.